The present T cell receptor (beta chain) was sequenced within a study of blood T cell repertoires in COVID-19. For the study at large: Samples came from the United States, Italy and Spain, spanning acute and convalescent COVID-19. Nucleic acid was either cDNA or gDNA, and it came from T cells, B-cell-depleted T cells, or PBMCs.

V lost 5 bases, J lost 5 bases, and 12 bases lay in between. CDR1 and CDR2 from the germline V gene are LNHDA and SQIVND (reference sequence). CDR3 length: 13 residues. In Seattle, patients joined the study during active infection and were tracked longitudinally. In the original analysis: Amplification with reference gene primers provided the estimates of nucleated cell counts. The assay was immunoSEQ multiplex PCR, and TCRdb's table has in-frame clones only and misses some. From that table come the V and J calls and clone size; the DNA was used to work out D and trimming. The sample consists of 250,000 to 400,000 clones, around 89% of them appearing once.

The chain recombines TRBV19 with TRBJ2-5; no clear D. This TCR came from a woman aged 25 to 45 with COVID-19, enrolled during active disease. Specimen: peripheral blood. The CDR3 nucleotides are TGTGCCAGTAGTGCAATAGTGAGGGAGACCCAGTACTTC. Its translation is CASSAIVRETQYF.